These 8 T cell receptor beta chains were all obtained from the same sample, sequenced in a study of shared clonotypes between healthy human individuals. Cells designated naive CD8 were CD45RO-negative and were positively selected for CCR7, with terminally differentiated effector memory CD45RA+ cells excluded. Libraries were prepared by immunoSEQ multiplex PCR; TCRdb keeps only in-frame clonotypes and omits some of them. The data contain approximately 740,000 clones, 80% to 95% of them singletons. The sample was naive CD8+ T cells sorted from blood. Receptors were obtained from a man younger than 45 in good health.

The rearrangement uses TRBV5-6 and TRBJ1-3; D may be TRBD1 (5 bases). This CDR3 is built from 15 residues. The V gene lost 0 bases and the J gene lost 3 bases, with 10 bases spanning the gap. Germline V gives CDR1 SGHDT, CDR2 YYEEEE. CDR3 region: CASSLVAGSGNTIYF. CDR3 in DNA: TGTGCCAGCAGCTTGGTGGCAGGGAGTGGAAACACCATATATTTT.

J is TRBJ1-2 and V is TRBV16, with a tentative D call TRBD1 (6 bases). The CDR3 totals 15 residues. Germline V CDR1 and CDR2: KGHSY, FQNENV. V was trimmed by 3 bases and J by 2 bases, leaving 13 bases between them. CDR3 nucleotides: TGTGCCAGCAGCCAGATCGGGACAACGAACTATGGCTACACCTTC. Translation gives CASSQIGTTNYGYTF.

J is TRBJ2-7 and V is TRBV6-5; TRBD1 matches at 11 bases. V lost 0 bases to trimming and J lost 6 bases; unmatched junction nucleotides: 7. From germline, CDR1 is MNHEY and CDR2 SVGAGI. The CDR3 runs to 16 residues. In nucleotides, the CDR3 is TGTGCCAGCAGTTACTCGGACAGGGGGCGCCGTTCCGAGCAGTACTTC. Its protein product is CASSYSDRGRRSEQYF.

V usage is TRBV28 and J usage is TRBJ1-5; 8 positions match TRBD1. The CDR3 is made up of 14 amino acids. Germline V CDR1 and CDR2: MDHEN, SYDVKM. J was trimmed by 6 bases and V by 6 bases; bases with no gene match: 7. The CDR3 region has the DNA TGTGCCAGCAGCGAGCAGGGGGCGAGTCAGCCCCAGCATTTT. Translated: CASSEQGASQPQHF. The complete variable domain, with remaining parts taken from reference TRBV28 and TRBJ1-5, reads DVKVTQSSRYLVKRTGEKVFLECVQDMDHENMFWYRQDPGLGLRLIYFSYDVKMKEKGDIPEGYSVSREKKERFSLILESASTNQTSMYLCASSEQGASQPQHFGDGTRLSIL.

The genes are TRBV2 and TRBJ2-1; 13 bases agree with TRBD2. There are 14 residues in the CDR3. CDR1 is SNHLY, CDR2 FYNNEI, per germline. Germline trimming cut 11 bases from V and 4 bases from J; bases unmatched to any gene: 5. The CDR3 coding sequence is TGTGCCGGGGAGGGACTAGCGGGATACAATGAGCAGTTCTTC. Residues: CAGEGLAGYNEQFF.

The chain combines TRBV27 with TRBJ2-6; 7 bases are shared with TRBD1. After removal of 3 bases from V and 1 base from J, the junction contained 9 bases not matched to a gene. Germline values: CDR1 MNHEY, CDR2 SMNVEV (reference sequence). The CDR3 is 18 residues long. CDR3 sequence: CASSLQGDWASGANVLTF. CDR3 nucleotide sequence: TGTGCCAGCAGTTTGCAGGGGGATTGGGCATCTGGGGCCAACGTCCTGACTTTC.

V usage is TRBV9 and J usage is TRBJ2-1; perhaps TRBD1 as D (5 bases). Germline CDR1 and CDR2: SGDLS and YYNGEE. The CDR3 is 12 residues long. With 0 bases removed from V and 8 bases from J, the gap between germline ends came to 6 bases. CDR3 in DNA: TGTGCCAGCAGCGTAGGCAGGGATGAGCAGTTCTTC. It is translated as CASSVGRDEQFF.

The rearrangement uses TRBV7-2 and TRBJ2-2; 9 bases are shared with TRBD1. Germline assignment: CDR1 SGHTA and CDR2 FQGNSA. Trimming took 2 bases from V and 1 from J; bases not matched to a gene: 2. The length of the CDR3 is 16 residues. CDR3: CASSLWGQGNTGELFF. CDR3 nucleotide sequence: TGTGCCAGCAGCTTATGGGGACAGGGGAACACCGGGGAGCTGTTTTTT.